The 30 T cell receptor beta chains given below trace back to one sample, sequenced in a study of blood T cell repertoires in COVID-19. Repertoires were generated with immunoSEQ multiplex PCR, while TCRdb's copy carries only in-frame clones and drops some. This repertoire shows a few hundred thousand clones, about 87% found once; its top ten account for about 8.9%. The source material was PBMCs or T cells enriched from blood (not recorded which). Receptors originate from a woman younger than 35 who had recovered from COVID-19.

J is TRBJ2-1 and V is TRBV2; 7 bases are a match to TRBD2. The CDR3 is made up of 16 amino acids. CDR1 and CDR2 (germline): SNHLY, FYNNEI. The V gene end was trimmed by 1 base and the J gene end by 4 bases; junction bases not matched to a gene: 7. DNA of the CDR3: TGTGCCAGCAGTGAAGTTCGGCTAGCGGTTTACAATGAGCAGTTCTTC. Protein product: CASSEVRLAVYNEQFF.

The chain has TRBV10-2 and TRBJ1-1; 8 bases fit TRBD1. Germline-derived CDR1 and CDR2 are WSHSY and SAAADI. V shed 8 bases and J 2 bases; nucleotides not matched to a gene: 7. The CDR3 runs 14 residues. In nucleotides, the CDR3 is TGCGCCAGCGGTGGCAGGGGGCGAAACACTGAAGCTTTCTTT. Its translation: CASGGRGRNTEAFF.

J is TRBJ1-1 and V is TRBV5-1, with 9 bases that match TRBD1. The CDR3 consists of 15 residues. V lost 7 bases, J lost 0 bases, and 7 bases stayed unmatched. Germline CDR1 reads SGHRS; CDR2 reads YFSETQ. CDR3 nucleotides: TGCGCCAGCTGGGACAGGGAAAGGCTGAACACTGAAGCTTTCTTT. Its protein product is CASWDRERLNTEAFF. The complete variable domain, with remaining parts taken from reference TRBV5-1 and TRBJ1-1, reads KAGVTQTPRYLIKTRGQQVTLSCSPISGHRSVSWYQQTPGQGLQFLFEYFSETQRNKGNFPGRFSGRQFSNSRSEMNVSTLELGDSALYLCASWDRERLNTEAFFGQGTRLTVV.

This clone was counted a single time. V usage is TRBV2 and J usage is TRBJ2-5, with 9 nucleotides matching TRBD2. V shed 8 bases, J shed 8 bases, and the junction held 12 bases outside the gene matches. CDR1 and CDR2 (germline): SNHLY, FYNNEI. The CDR3 is made up of 14 amino acids. The CDR3 bases are TGTGCCAGCCGGGCCCTAGCGGGACCTGCAACCCAGTACTTC. Translating gives CASRALAGPATQYF. The variable domain in full, with the rest retrieved from reference TRBV2 and TRBJ2-5, is EPEVTQTPSHQVTQMGQEVILRCVPISNHLYFYWYRQILGQKVEFLVSFYNNEISEKSEIFDDQFSVERPDGSNFTLKIRSTKLEDSAMYFCASRALAGPATQYFGPGTRLLVL.

This chain uses TRBV9 with TRBJ2-1; possibly TRBD2 for D (7 bases). The V gene lost 4 bases and the J gene lost 3 bases, with 23 bases spanning the gap. Looked up from germline, CDR1 is SGDLS and CDR2 is YYNGEE. The CDR3 spans 18 residues. The CDR3 here is CASSLTRGRESVYNEQFF. Here the CDR3 DNA reads TGTGCCAGCAGCCTCACCCGGGGGCGGGAGTCAGTCTACAATGAGCAGTTCTTC.

This clone was picked up one time. The chain couples TRBV6-5 to TRBJ1-4; D not certain. In germline, CDR1 is MNHEY, CDR2 SVGAGI. V lost 0 bases and J lost 8, with 13 bases in between. The CDR3 has 15 amino acids. CDR3 protein: CASSYSIGLKEKLFF. CDR3 DNA sequence: TGTGCCAGCAGTTACTCGATCGGGTTAAAGGAAAAACTGTTTTTT.

V is TRBV5-1 and J is TRBJ1-6; possible D gene TRBD1, 6 bases. CDR3 length: 15 residues. Trimming stripped 0 bases from V and 7 bases from J, with 11 bases between. Germline CDR1 SGHRS, CDR2 YFSETQ. The chain's CDR3 is CASSLETGSNSPLHF. In DNA, the CDR3 is TGCGCCAGCAGCTTGGAAACAGGGTCGAATTCACCCCTCCACTTT.

As for this clone: A read error may produce the germline difference seen at one junction end. The chain recombines TRBV7-9 with TRBJ1-2; D uncertain. The germline V gene has CDR1 SEHNR and CDR2 FQNEAQ (reference sequence). There are 15 residues in the CDR3. The CDR3 loop is CASSLRLATNYGYTF. DNA for the CDR3: TGTGCCAGCAGCTTACGGCTCGCAACTAACTATGGTTACACCTTC.

The J gene is TRBJ2-7, the V gene TRBV6-1; D might be TRBD2 (6 bases). Germline values: CDR1 MNHNS, CDR2 SASEGT. The CDR3 has 14 amino acids. V lost 1 base, J lost 3 bases, and 10 bases lay in between. CDR3 in amino acids: CASSEVLAHYEQYF. CDR3 in DNA: TGTGCCAGCAGTGAAGTTCTAGCGCACTACGAGCAGTACTTC.

The chain joins TRBV7-9 to TRBJ1-1; tentatively, D is TRBD1 (5 bases). The CDR3 is 11 residues long. V lost 11 bases and J 5 bases, leaving 12 bases between the germline ends. Germline V gene sequence: CDR1 SEHNR, CDR2 FQNEAQ (reference sequence). Here the CDR3 reads CASTRGTEAFF. The CDR3 nucleotides are TGTGCCTCTACGCGGGGGACTGAAGCTTTCTTT.

The rearrangement joins TRBV25-1 to TRBJ1-5; D remains unclear. The germline V gene encodes CDR1 MGHDK and CDR2 SYGVNS. This CDR3 comprises 13 residues. V shed 1 base and J shed 7 bases, with 8 bases lying between them. Written as DNA, the CDR3 is TGTGCCAGCAGTGAATTTGGACTGCAGCCCCAGCATTTT. Translating it yields CASSEFGLQPQHF.

The chain uses TRBV4-1 and TRBJ2-1; the match to TRBD1 covers 7 bases. The trim removed 1 base at V and 0 bases at J, leaving 3 bases unmatched. The CDR3 extends over 16 amino acids. Germline loops: CDR1 MGHRA, CDR2 YSYEKL. In nucleotides, the CDR3 is TGCGCCAGCAGCCAAGCCGACAGGGTCTCCTACAATGAGCAGTTCTTC. Its protein is CASSQADRVSYNEQFF.

CDR3 DNA: TGTGCCACCGATGCAAGTAGCGGGGGCCGAACAATCAGCTCCTACAATGAGCAGTTCTTC. Its translation: CATDASSGGRTISSYNEQFF. The V gene is TRBV24-1, the J gene TRBJ2-1; 9 positions agree with TRBD2. Germline V gene lookup returns CDR1 KGHDR and CDR2 SFDVKD. With 9 bases clipped from V and 0 bases from J, the junction kept 20 bases outside the gene matches. The CDR3 extends over 20 amino acids.

The chain is built from TRBV29-1 and TRBJ1-2; TRBD1 might be the D (6 bases). The CDR3 sequence is 12 residues long. The V end lost 6 bases, the J end lost 8 bases, and 16 bases lay between the germline ends. The germline V gene has CDR1 SQVTM and CDR2 ANQGSEA. The CDR3 reads CSVSGTRGGYTF. The CDR3 DNA is TGCAGCGTCTCCGGGACACGAGGGGGCTACACCTTC.

The rearrangement joins TRBV3-1 (or the pseudogene TRBV3-2) to TRBJ2-5; D remains unclear. Germline CDR1 is LGHDT and CDR2 is YNNKEL (reference sequence). The V end was cut by 2 bases, the J end by 4 bases, with 8 bases between. This CDR3 has 13 amino acids. DNA of the CDR3: TGTGCCAGCAGCCAACCCCCCGGAGAGACCCAGTACTTC. Translation: CASSQPPGETQYF.

The chain combines TRBV27 with TRBJ1-4, with D perhaps matching TRBD1 (6 bases). Germline assignment: CDR1 MNHEY and CDR2 SMNVEV (reference sequence). The CDR3 covers 14 residues. Deletions cut 5 bases from V and 3 bases from J, with 10 bases between. This CDR3 reads CASSTGTANEKLFF. The CDR3 DNA is TGTGCCAGCAGTACAGGGACGGCTAATGAAAAACTGTTTTTT.

V usage is TRBV11-3 and J usage is TRBJ1-1, with a weak D call TRBD1 (6 bases). Trimming left V 5 bases short and J 0 bases short, with 10 bases between. CDR3 length: 14 amino acids. The germline V gene encodes CDR1 SGHNT and CDR2 YENEEA. The CDR3 loop is CASSPGAMNTEAFF. As DNA, the CDR3 is TGTGCCAGCAGCCCAGGGGCGATGAACACTGAAGCTTTCTTT.

V gene TRBV7-3 combines with J gene TRBJ2-3; 7 nucleotides agree with TRBD2. Unmatched junction bases numbered 8, after V lost 8 bases and J lost 0 bases. CDR3 length: 15 residues. Germline values: CDR1 SGHTA, CDR2 FQGTGA. CDR3: CASGRLAASTDTQYF. The CDR3 DNA reads TGTGCCAGCGGAAGACTAGCAGCTAGCACAGATACGCAGTATTTT.

This clone came up once. The chain is built from TRBV6-1 and TRBJ2-1; a possible D gene is TRBD2 (5 bases). Looked up from germline, CDR1 is MNHNS and CDR2 is SASEGT. The CDR3 sequence is 18 residues long. V lost 3 bases and J lost 7, with 25 bases in between. This CDR3 reads CASSDVVVARYDRNEQFF. The DNA of the CDR3 is TGTGCCAGCAGTGACGTAGTGGTAGCGCGTTACGATAGGAATGAGCAGTTCTTC.

The chain joins TRBV9 to TRBJ2-1; TRBD1 aligns across 7 bases. CDR1 and CDR2 from the germline V gene are SGDLS and YYNGEE. The CDR3 sequence is 14 residues long. Unmatched junction bases numbered 6, after V lost 0 bases and J lost 9 bases. The CDR3 DNA reads TGTGCCAGCAGCGTAGATACAGGGGTCGGTGAGCAGTTCTTC. The encoded protein is CASSVDTGVGEQFF.

The chain has TRBV11-2 and TRBJ2-3, with TRBD2 matching 11 bases. Germline assignment: CDR1 SGHAT and CDR2 FQNNGV. The CDR3 runs to 16 residues. V lost 3 bases, J lost 5 bases, and 7 bases stayed unmatched. Here the CDR3 reads CASSFGASGRRDTQYF. CDR3 nucleotide sequence: TGTGCCAGCAGCTTCGGCGCTAGCGGGAGGAGAGATACGCAGTATTTT. The whole variable domain, remainder taken from reference TRBV11-2 and TRBJ2-3, is EAGVAQSPRYKIIEKRQSVAFWCNPISGHATLYWYQQILGQGPKLLIQFQNNGVVDDSQLPKDRFSAERLKGVDSTLKIQPAKLEDSAVYLCASSFGASGRRDTQYFGPGTRLTVL.

The rearrangement joins TRBV11-3 to TRBJ2-7; tentative D call: TRBD2 (6 bases). Trimming removed 5 bases at V and 1 base at J, with 9 bases between. This CDR3 contains 13 residues. Germline CDR1 and CDR2: SGHNT and YENEEA. The CDR3 region is CASSIGGSYEQYF. In DNA, the CDR3 is TGTGCCAGCAGCATTGGGGGGTCCTACGAGCAGTACTTC.

The J gene is TRBJ2-1, the V gene TRBV10-3, with TRBD1 matching over 8 bases. With 8 bases clipped from V and 11 bases from J, the junction kept 14 bases outside the gene matches. The CDR3 runs to 14 residues. Germline V CDR1 and CDR2: ENHRY, SYGVKD. CDR3 region: CAISPGQDPLQQFF. CDR3 in DNA: TGTGCCATCTCCCCGGGACAGGACCCATTACAGCAGTTCTTC.

This clone was seen only once. This chain joins TRBV5-1 and TRBJ2-7; 10 bases are a match to TRBD2. The CDR3 spans 14 residues. The trim removed 4 bases at V and 5 bases at J, leaving 6 bases unmatched. Germline V gene lookup returns CDR1 SGHRS and CDR2 YFSETQ. The CDR3 is CASSDSSGSNEQYF. In DNA form, the CDR3 reads TGCGCCAGCAGCGACTCTAGCGGGAGTAACGAGCAGTACTTC.

This chain joins TRBV19 and TRBJ2-3; D not resolved. V was cut by 5 bases and J by 10 bases, with 19 bases left in between. The CDR3 has 14 residues. CDR1 is LNHDA and CDR2 is SQIVND in the germline V gene (reference sequence). CDR3 sequence: CASSQTLLVKAQYF. CDR3 sequence (DNA): TGTGCCAGTAGTCAGACTCTGTTGGTGAAAGCGCAGTATTTT.

This rearrangement joins TRBV6-2 or TRBV6-3 to TRBJ2-3, with D perhaps TRBD2 (6 bases). CDR1 is MNHEY and CDR2 is SVGEGT in the germline V gene. CDR3 size: 12 residues. The V and J ends lost 5 bases and 10 bases respectively, with 13 bases between them. The DNA for the CDR3 is TGTGCCAGCAGTCCACTAGCAGTTGCGCAGTATTTT. This codes for CASSPLAVAQYF.

V and J are TRBV29-1 and TRBJ2-1; D remains ambiguous. The CDR3 has 15 amino acids. Germline loops: CDR1 SQVTM, CDR2 ANQGSEA. Trimming stripped 4 bases from V and 8 bases from J, with 21 bases between. CDR3 in DNA: TGCAGCGTTGTATATTGGTCGGGTCGAGGCGATGAGCAGTTCTTC. Its protein product is CSVVYWSGRGDEQFF.

V is TRBV7-3 and J is TRBJ2-2; 10 bases line up with TRBD1. Germline values: CDR1 SGHTA, CDR2 FQGTGA. CDR3 length: 15 amino acids. Losses at the gene ends were 5 bases for V and 1 base for J; bases not matched to a gene: 1. The chain's CDR3 is CASSRTGGNTGELFF. The CDR3 DNA sequence: TGTGCCAGCAGCCGGACAGGGGGGAACACCGGGGAGCTGTTTTTT.

This clone occurred once. The V gene is TRBV9, the J gene TRBJ2-3; TRBD1 agrees at 9 bases. The CDR3 sequence is 18 residues long. Germline CDR1 is SGDLS and CDR2 is YYNGEE. Trimming at V came to 4 bases and at J to 7 bases, leaving 19 bases not matched to a gene. Here the CDR3 reads CASSTNQERDRDRYTQYF. CDR3 DNA sequence: TGTGCCAGCAGCACAAATCAAGAACGGGACAGGGATCGTTATACGCAGTATTTT.

V is TRBV7-8 and J is TRBJ1-5; perhaps TRBD1 as D (6 bases). Deletions cut 3 bases from V and 0 bases from J, with 9 bases between. This CDR3 is built from 15 residues. Germline CDR1 SGHVS, CDR2 FQNEAQ. CDR3 nucleotides: TGTGCCAGCAGCTTGGACAGTGTTAGCAATCAGCCCCAGCATTTT. Translation gives CASSLDSVSNQPQHF. The full variable domain, rest sourced from reference TRBV7-8 and TRBJ1-5, is GAGVSQSPRYKVAKRGQDVALRCDPISGHVSLFWYQQALGQGPEFLTYFQNEAQLDKSGLPSDRFFAERPEGSVSTLKIQRTQQEDSAVYLCASSLDSVSNQPQHFGDGTRLSIL.